Below, 16 T cell receptor beta chains from the same sample are listed, as sequenced in a study of molecular identifiers for immune sequencing clone quantification. TCRdb redid the calling of the PCR reads with MiXCR, one entry per CDR3 protein. The table records some 680,000 distinct CDR3 sequences, 25% of them present only once. The sequencing sample was made of naive CD8+ T cells from blood, with Jurkat cell RNA spiked in. As for subset: FACS-sorted CD8+CD4-CCR7+CD45RA+ naive T cells. Receptors originate from a human donor in good health. Some libraries in this study had Jurkat cell RNA spiked in.

This clonotype was counted only a few times. A junction boundary mismatches the germline segment, possibly from a read error. This chain uses TRBV4-3 with TRBJ1-2; D unclear. The CDR3 is 18 amino acids. Germline CDR1 is LGHNA and CDR2 is YSLEER. The CDR3 loop reads CASSQDRPRLFVNYGYSF. The CDR3 bases are TGCGCCAGCAGCCAAGATCGCCCCCGGCTCTTCGTGAACTATGGCTACTCCTTC.

This clonotype appeared a few times. The chain is built from TRBV7-6 and TRBJ2-7, with 10 positions matching TRBD1. Germline values: CDR1 SGHVS, CDR2 FNYEAQ. The CDR3 consists of 17 residues. V was clipped by 6 bases and J by 2 bases; unmatched bases: 13. For the CDR3, the DNA is TGTGCCAGCAGACAATACGTCGGGACAGGGGAAACCTACGAGCAGTACTTC. Translation: CASRQYVGTGETYEQYF.

The rearrangement joins TRBV28 to TRBJ2-7; TRBD2 is a possible D gene (6 bases). Looked up from germline, CDR1 is MDHEN and CDR2 is SYDVKM. V lost 3 bases, J lost 2 bases, and 14 bases lay in between. This CDR3 spans 15 amino acids. As DNA, the CDR3 is TGTGCCAGCAGTTTGGTTAGCGGAAACACCTACGAGCAGTACTTC. Translation gives CASSLVSGNTYEQYF.

To note about this clonotype: A read error may be the cause here, since a much bigger clone is one base away. Given the absence of the conserved phenylalanine or tryptophan at the CDR3 end, a read error is likely. The chain links TRBV12-3 or TRBV12-4 to TRBJ2-1, with TRBD1 identical over 9 bases. The CDR3 totals 15 residues. Trimming took 10 bases from V and 5 from J; bases not matched to a gene: 12. In DNA form, the CDR3 reads TGTGCCACCAAACGGTACAGGGGGCCCGACAATGAGCAGTTCCTC. Translated, it gives CATKRYRGPDNEQFL.

This clonotype has more than one count but fewer than ten. The CDR3 region has the DNA TGTGCCACCAGTGATTACGGACTAGCGGGGACAGAGGCGGATACGCAGTATTTT. Residues: CATSDYGLAGTEADTQYF. This sequence joins TRBV24-1 and TRBJ2-3, with TRBD2 identical over 12 bases. This CDR3 has 18 residues. V dropped 2 bases and J dropped 6; count of bases not matched to a gene: 11. In germline, CDR1 is KGHDR, CDR2 SFDVKD.

This chain connects TRBV7-6 to TRBJ2-2; tentative D call: TRBD2 (6 bases). This CDR3 comprises 17 residues. Trimming shortened V by 0 bases and J by 6 bases, and 17 bases separated the two germline ends. Germline-derived CDR1 and CDR2 are SGHVS and FNYEAQ. The DNA of the CDR3 is TGTGCCAGCAGCTTAGCCCCTGGGGGGTCCAACGCCGGGGAGCTGTTTTTT. Translation: CASSLAPGGSNAGELFF.

With regard to this clonotype: A much larger clone sits a single nucleotide away, making a read error possible. V is TRBV12-3 or TRBV12-4 and J is TRBJ2-4; D is unclear. Trimming left V 3 bases short and J 7 bases short, with 7 bases between. This CDR3 comprises 12 residues. As DNA, the CDR3 is TGTGCCAGCAGTTTCGGTGATAACATTCAGTACTTC. Translating it yields CASSFGDNIQYF.

The genes are TRBV20-1 and TRBJ2-3; TRBD2 agrees at 9 bases. V was clipped by 0 bases and J by 4 bases; unmatched bases: 14. Germline CDR1 DFQATT, CDR2 SNEGSKA (reference sequence). CDR3 size: 18 residues. The CDR3 protein is CSARDIRASGVYPDTQYF. CDR3 coding DNA: TGCAGTGCTAGAGATATCCGGGCTAGCGGGGTATACCCAGATACGCAGTATTTT.

This clonotype was picked up many times. The rearrangement links TRBV18 to TRBJ2-5; D ambiguous. Germline V gene sequence: CDR1 KGHSH, CDR2 LQKENI. The CDR3 has 13 amino acids. The V end lost 0 bases, the J end lost 3 bases, and 5 bases lay between the germline ends. In DNA, the CDR3 is TGTGCCAGCTCACCACCGAGCAAAGAGACCCAGTACTTC. As protein: CASSPPSKETQYF. Filled out from reference TRBV18 and TRBJ2-5, the complete variable domain reads NAGVMQNPRHLVRRRGQEARLRCSPMKGHSHVYWYRQLPEEGLKFMVYLQKENIIDESGMPKERFSAEFPKEGPSILRIQQVVRGDSAAYFCASSPPSKETQYFGPGTRLLVL.

This clonotype appeared many times. The V call is TRBV6-5, the J call TRBJ1-1; D gene ambiguous. The CDR3 covers 15 residues. Trimming took off 2 bases at V and 2 bases at J, with 12 bases between the two ends. From germline, CDR1 is MNHEY and CDR2 SVGAGI. CDR3 DNA sequence: TGTGCCAGCAGTTACCTGCCGTCAACCAACACTGAAGCTTTCTTT. Residues: CASSYLPSTNTEAFF.

The rearrangement joins TRBV27 to TRBJ2-5; TRBD2 matches 13 bases. This CDR3 comprises 18 residues. V lost 5 bases, J lost 1 base, and 10 bases stayed unmatched. Germline CDR1 and CDR2: MNHEY and SMNVEV (reference sequence). Written as DNA, the CDR3 is TGTGCCAGCAGTCCCTGGATGGGGACTAGCGGGATCCAAGAGACCCAGTACTTC. It translates to CASSPWMGTSGIQETQYF.

This chain joins TRBV12-3 or TRBV12-4 and TRBJ2-2; 7 nucleotides match TRBD1. The CDR3 contains 16 residues. Unmatched junction bases numbered 8, after V lost 7 bases and J lost 0 bases. Here the CDR3 DNA reads TGTGCCAGCACCTTGGGACAGTTCACGAACACCGGGGAGCTGTTTTTT. Its protein is CASTLGQFTNTGELFF.

This clonotype was observed a handful of times. The V call is TRBV7-9, the J call TRBJ1-6; TRBD1 agrees at 9 bases. The J segment lost 7 bases and the V segment lost 3 bases, leaving 7 bases of the junction unmatched. The CDR3 spans 16 residues. CDR1 and CDR2 (germline): SEHNR, FQNEAQ (reference sequence). The CDR3 DNA reads TGTGCCAGCAGCTTTACAGGGGGCTTCGAAAATTCACCCCTCCACTTT. It codes for CASSFTGGFENSPLHF.

In its sample, this clonotype was seen many times. CDR3: CASSRGTGITYEQYF. CDR3 nucleotide sequence: TGCGCCAGCAGCCGCGGGACAGGAATTACCTACGAGCAGTACTTC. The chain uses TRBV4-1 and TRBJ2-7, with TRBD1 matching 8 bases. Germline V gives CDR1 MGHRA, CDR2 YSYEKL. The CDR3 runs to 15 residues. The V gene end was trimmed by 4 bases and the J gene end by 2 bases; junction bases not matched to a gene: 7.

The table lists this clonotype with many counts. A junction end diverges from the germline sequence, so it may reflect a read error. The chain uses TRBV3-1 and TRBJ1-5; 7 nucleotides match TRBD1. Looked up from germline, CDR1 is LGHDT and CDR2 is YNNKEL (reference sequence). This CDR3 region has 15 residues. For the CDR3, the DNA is TGCGCCAGCAGCCAGTCCGGGACAGGCAATCAGCCCCAGCATTTT. It yields the protein CASSQSGTGNQPQHF.

Concerning this clonotype: This CDR3 fails to terminate in the conserved phenylalanine or tryptophan, so it likely reflects a read error. This rearrangement joins TRBV6-2 or TRBV6-3 to TRBJ2-7; TRBD2 matches at 15 bases. The CDR3 sequence is 14 residues long. The germline V gene has CDR1 MNHEY and CDR2 SVGEGT. CDR3: CACSSGLAGGEQYS. CDR3 coding DNA: TGTGCCTGCAGTTCGGGACTAGCGGGGGGAGAGCAGTACTCC.